The rows below give T cell receptor beta chains drawn from one sample of a study of T-cell memory formation after mild COVID-19. Each CDR3 protein is one row after TCRdb ran MiXCR on the 5' RACE reads. The repertoire includes 130,000 to 150,000 distinct CDR3 sequences, about 6.1% of them detected once, and more than 2% sits in the top ten. Input material: PBMCs or a T cell subset sorted from them (not recorded which). The receptors stem from an adult woman who had mild COVID-19 (a few samples of this study predate the infection). Cell type and time point are not known. Each CDR3 is given with its conserved first and last residue. The D gene is left open where the match is weak. Some rows mark clone size as missing; the rest say once, few, many or name a class of expanded clone.

clone size,CDR3 length,V gene,D gene,J gene,CDR3 protein,CDR3 DNA
many,15,TRBV12-3/TRBV12-4,TRBD1,TRBJ2-5,CASRHGTGFGETQYF,TGTGCCAGCAGGCACGGGACAGGGTTTGGCGAGACCCAGTACTTC
-,15,TRBV20-1,-,TRBJ1-6,CSARDQGNYNSPLHF,TGCAGTGCTAGAGATCAAGGGAACTATAATTCACCCCTCCACTTT
many,15,TRBV7-8,TRBD1,TRBJ2-5,CASSFTGVTRETQYF,TGTGCCAGCAGCTTTACAGGGGTTACCAGAGAGACCCAGTACTTC
-,14,TRBV12-3/TRBV12-4,TRBD1,TRBJ2-5,CASSRLTGGGTQYF,TGTGCCAGCAGTCGACTAACAGGGGGAGGGACCCAGTACTTC
many,11,TRBV7-9,-,TRBJ2-3,CASRIQDTQYF,TGTGCCAGCAGGATTCAAGATACGCAGTATTTT
-,18,TRBV19,-,TRBJ1-3,CASSIASTRLFSGNTIYF,TGTGCCAGTAGTATAGCGTCAACTCGGCTTTTCTCTGGAAACACCATATATTTT
-,19,TRBV7-9,TRBD1,TRBJ2-1,CASSPSPGAWGQGGDEQFF,TGTGCCAGCAGCCCGTCCCCAGGGGCTTGGGGACAGGGCGGTGATGAGCAGTTCTTC
many,13,TRBV27,-,TRBJ2-6,CASSHSGANVLTF,TGTGCCAGCTCCCACTCTGGGGCCAACGTCCTGACTTTC
few,14,TRBV5-4,-,TRBJ1-2,CASSLEAGNYGYTF,TGTGCCAGCAGCTTGGAGGCAGGGAACTATGGCTACACCTTC
many,13,TRBV12-3/TRBV12-4,-,TRBJ2-7,CASSDDDVHEQYF,TGTGCCAGCAGTGACGACGACGTCCACGAGCAGTACTTC
many,15,TRBV2,-,TRBJ1-5,CASSGAGISNQPQHF,TGTGCCAGCAGTGGTGCAGGGATCAGCAATCAGCCCCAGCATTTT
-,13,TRBV24-1,-,TRBJ2-1,CATSDVIYNEQFF,TGTGCCACCAGTGATGTGATATACAATGAGCAGTTCTTC
many,15,TRBV5-1,-,TRBJ1-2,CASTLDFGAAGSYTF,TGCGCCAGCACCTTGGACTTCGGGGCAGCGGGAAGCTACACCTTC
few,12,TRBV20-1,-,TRBJ1-5,CSASSRAQPQHF,TGCAGTGCTAGCTCCAGGGCTCAGCCCCAGCATTTT
-,14,TRBV12-3/TRBV12-4,-,TRBJ1-1,CASSASGLSTEAFF,TGTGCCAGCAGCGCCAGCGGATTGAGCACTGAAGCTTTCTTT
-,17,TRBV12-3/TRBV12-4,TRBD2,TRBJ2-1,CASSRGTSGRVYNEQFF,TGTGCCAGCAGTCGCGGGACTAGCGGGAGGGTTTACAATGAGCAGTTCTTC
-,14,TRBV9,-,TRBJ2-7,CASSVVAGSYEQYF,TGTGCCAGCAGCGTAGTGGCAGGCTCCTACGAGCAGTACTTC
-,14,TRBV10-3,-,TRBJ2-7,CAISEYRTEYEQYF,TGTGCCATCAGTGAGTATCGGACAGAGTACGAGCAGTACTTC
few,14,TRBV6-5,-,TRBJ2-6,CASSYISGANVLTF,TGTGCCAGCAGTTACATCTCTGGGGCCAACGTCCTGACTTTC
many,17,TRBV7-9,TRBD2,TRBJ2-5,CASSPGLAGMGQETQYF,TGTGCCAGCAGCCCGGGACTAGCGGGGATGGGGCAAGAGACCCAGTACTTC
once,15,TRBV18,-,TRBJ2-1,CASSPNSWSFNEQFF,TGTGCCAGCTCACCAAATAGCTGGAGTTTCAATGAGCAGTTCTTC
-,13,TRBV3-1,-,TRBJ1-1,CASSGAGNTEAFF,TGTGCCAGCAGCGGTGCAGGGAACACTGAAGCTTTCTTT
-,15,TRBV5-1,-,TRBJ2-7,CASSTDSLGGVEQYF,TGCGCCAGCAGCACCGACAGCCTTGGAGGGGTCGAGCAGTACTTC
many,12,TRBV30,TRBD2,TRBJ2-7,CAWTSGNVEQYF,TGTGCCTGGACTAGCGGGAACGTCGAGCAGTACTTC
-,15,TRBV24-1,-,TRBJ2-2,CATRGQAGNTGELFF,TGTGCCACCAGGGGTCAAGCGGGGAACACCGGGGAGCTGTTTTTT